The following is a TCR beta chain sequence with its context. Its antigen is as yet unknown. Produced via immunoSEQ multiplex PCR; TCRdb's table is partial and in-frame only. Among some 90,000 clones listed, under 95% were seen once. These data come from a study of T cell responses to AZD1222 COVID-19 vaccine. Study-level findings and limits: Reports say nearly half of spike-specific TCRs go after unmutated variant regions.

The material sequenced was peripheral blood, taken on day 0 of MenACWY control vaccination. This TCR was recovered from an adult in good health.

The CDR3: CASSFDLRDRGFDEQFF. The CDR3 DNA reads TGTGCCAGCAGTTTTGACCTCCGGGACAGGGGTTTTGATGAGCAGTTCTTC. The V and J genes are TRBV28 and TRBJ2-1; 10 bases fit TRBD1. Germline-derived CDR1 and CDR2 are MDHEN and SYDVKM. The V gene end was trimmed by 3 bases and the J gene end by 8 bases; junction bases not matched to a gene: 13. The CDR3 consists of 17 residues.